In this sample, the clone carrying this TCR beta chain turned up a few times. Its antigen remains unidentified. A single record per CDR3 protein comes from TCRdb applying MiXCR to the reads. The sample has hundreds of thousands of distinct CDR3 sequences, roughly 29% seen once. The data derive from a study of T cell repertoires in cytomegalovirus infection. The wider study: CMV infection and matching HLA type were both indicated by public TCR beta signatures. General study results and limits: Individuals carrying CMV plus the relevant HLA were identified by cumulative frequency of public TCR beta families.

The CDR3 sequence is 15 residues long. The ends were cut back, 0 bases at V and 5 bases at J, with 13 bases in the middle. The gene calls are TRBV12-3 or TRBV12-4 and TRBJ1-2; D is perhaps TRBD1 (6 bases). The starting material was cultured PBMCs, obtained from culture after CMV antigen stimulation. The sequence derives from a human donor in good health (CMV status not recorded). Some clones in this sample may be carry-over from other donors' samples. Here the CDR3 reads CASSLAQTGHYGYTF. DNA for the CDR3: TGTGCCAGCAGTTTAGCGCAGACAGGCCATTATGGCTACACCTTC.